One sample yielded the 30 T cell receptor beta chains listed below, sequenced in a study of vaccination and CD4 T cells after COVID-19. The treatment denotes: approximately 10-day PBMC culture with coronavirus spike peptide pools or control peptides (ViraFEST assay). Antigen specificity for these receptors is unknown. Scientists ran DNA taken from cultured CD4+ T cells through the Oncomine TCR Beta short-read assay for sequencing. TCRdb passed the PCR reads through MiXCR, listing each CDR3 protein once. The table lists 10,000 to 13,000 distinct CDR3 sequences, approximately 50% of them singletons. Material for sequencing was CD4+ T cells from blood, cultured in vitro. Receptor source: a human donor who had recovered from COVID-19.

This chain connects TRBV29-1 to TRBJ2-3; D gene unclear. There are 12 residues in the CDR3. Trimming pared 4 bases from V and 0 bases from J, leaving 5 bases between. The germline gives CDR1 SQVTM, CDR2 ANQGSEA. The CDR3 is CSVGASTDTQYF. CDR3 coding DNA: TGCAGCGTTGGGGCTAGCACAGATACGCAGTATTTT.

This clonotype appeared a few times. The V gene is TRBV6-1, the J gene TRBJ1-5; 8 positions agree with TRBD1. Per the germline V gene, CDR1 is MNHNS and CDR2 is SASEGT. This CDR3 is 14 amino acids long. The V segment lost 11 bases and the J segment 0 bases; nucleotides outside the gene matches: 6. The CDR3 sequence is CAGQGGDSNQPQHF. Here the CDR3 DNA reads TGTGCCGGACAGGGAGGAGATAGCAATCAGCCCCAGCATTTT.

The rearrangement uses TRBV6-5 and TRBJ2-3, with 7 bases fitting TRBD2. Trimming at V came to 2 bases and at J to 4 bases, leaving 3 bases not matched to a gene. Germline-derived CDR1 and CDR2 are MNHEY and SVGAGI. The CDR3 totals 14 residues. CDR3 loop: CASSYGGSSDTQYF. The DNA for the CDR3 is TGTGCCAGCAGTTACGGCGGGAGCTCAGATACGCAGTATTTT.

Only a few counts were recorded for this clonotype. V is TRBV7-3 and J is TRBJ1-5, with TRBD1 matching 8 bases. Looked up from germline, CDR1 is SGHTA and CDR2 is FQGTGA. The J segment lost 5 bases and the V segment lost 5 bases, leaving 8 bases of the junction unmatched. CDR3 size: 15 residues. The CDR3 here is CASSTRRTGHQPQHF. For the CDR3, the DNA is TGTGCCAGCAGCACTCGTCGGACAGGGCATCAGCCCCAGCATTTT.

The sample holds a few counts of this clonotype. The chain carries TRBV11-2 and TRBJ2-5; maybe TRBD2 (7 bases). Germline CDR1 and CDR2: SGHAT and FQNNGV. V lost 6 bases and J lost 5, with 19 bases in between. The CDR3 spans 15 residues. CDR3 in amino acids: CASRPVVGRGETQYF. Written as DNA, the CDR3 is TGTGCCAGCAGGCCGGTGGTGGGGAGGGGGGAGACCCAGTACTTC.

This chain uses TRBV7-2 with TRBJ2-7, with TRBD1 matching over 7 bases. The CDR3 length is 14 residues. Germline V gene lookup returns CDR1 SGHTA and CDR2 FQGNSA. V was pared by 4 bases and J by 1 base, with 4 bases of the junction left unmatched. CDR3 region: CASSSYRGSYEQYF. The CDR3 DNA is TGTGCCAGCAGCTCCTACAGGGGATCCTACGAGCAGTACTTC.

The V call is TRBV20-1, the J call TRBJ2-3; 8 bases map to TRBD1. The CDR3 runs to 10 residues. The germline CDR1 and CDR2 sequences are DFQATT and SNEGSKA (reference sequence). Losses at the gene ends were 5 bases for V and 10 bases for J; bases not matched to a gene: 2. CDR3 nucleotide sequence: TGCAGTGCTTCGGACAGGGCGCAGTATTTT. Residues: CSASDRAQYF.

V and J are TRBV6-1 and TRBJ1-3; D is perhaps TRBD1 (5 bases). Germline assignment: CDR1 MNHNS and CDR2 SASEGT. With 6 bases removed from V and 0 bases from J, the gap between germline ends came to 18 bases. The CDR3 spans 17 residues. The DNA of the CDR3 is TGTGCCAGCAGCCAACTTACCGGGACCTCCTCTGGAAACACCATATATTTT. Translated, it gives CASSQLTGTSSGNTIYF.

The J gene is TRBJ1-1, the V gene TRBV6-4; tentative D call: TRBD1 (6 bases). The CDR3 covers 18 residues. Germline V CDR1 and CDR2: MRHNA, SNTAGT. V shed 4 bases and J shed 2 bases, with 23 bases lying between them. The CDR3 region has the DNA TGTGCCAGCAGTGCCCTCCCGGCACGGACAGATATTAACACTGAAGCTTTCTTT. Its translation: CASSALPARTDINTEAFF.

Only a few counts were recorded for this clonotype. The V call is TRBV20-1, the J call TRBJ2-7; 8 positions match TRBD2. Germline V gene sequence: CDR1 DFQATT, CDR2 SNEGSKA (reference sequence). The V gene end was trimmed by 6 bases and the J gene end by 2 bases; junction bases not matched to a gene: 6. The CDR3 runs to 13 residues. The CDR3 DNA is TGCAGTGCGGCGGGAGGCTTTCCCTACGAGCAGTACTTC. Translated, it gives CSAAGGFPYEQYF.

V gene TRBV20-1 combines with J gene TRBJ1-2; D is unclear. This CDR3 has 14 amino acids. CDR1 and CDR2 (germline): DFQATT, SNEGSKA (reference sequence). Trimming took 5 bases from V and 4 from J, leaving 17 bases between them. CDR3 nucleotides: TGCAGTGCTGCCGGAGAAAGGAGCAGCTATGGCTACACCTTC. Translating gives CSAAGERSSYGYTF.

This clonotype was observed a handful of times. The J gene is TRBJ2-5, the V gene TRBV7-9, with no clear D. The ends were cut back, 3 bases at V and 7 bases at J, with 12 bases in the middle. CDR1 and CDR2 from the germline V gene are SEHNR and FQNEAQ (reference sequence). The CDR3 covers 13 residues. CDR3 sequence reads: CASSFEDWGTQYF. DNA of the CDR3: TGTGCCAGCAGCTTTGAGGATTGGGGGACCCAGTACTTC.

The chain joins TRBV20-1 to TRBJ2-1, with TRBD2 identical over 13 bases. With V trimmed by 3 bases and J by 5 bases, 4 bases remained unmatched. The CDR3 extends over 15 amino acids. Germline V lookup: CDR1 DFQATT, CDR2 SNEGSKA (reference sequence). The CDR3 DNA sequence: TGCAGTGCTAGGGAGGGACTAGCGGGGAACAATGAGCAGTTCTTC. This sequence encodes CSAREGLAGNNEQFF.

The gene calls are TRBV15 and TRBJ2-3; the D is unclear. CDR3 size: 12 residues. Trimming removed 3 bases at V and 15 bases at J, with 16 bases between. Germline-derived CDR1 and CDR2 are LNHNV and YYDKDF (reference sequence). CDR3 in DNA: TGTGCCACCAGCAGCTCCCAGGCCATCCTCTATTTT. This codes for CATSSSQAILYF.

This chain joins TRBV6-2 or TRBV6-3 and TRBJ1-2; perhaps TRBD1 as D (6 bases). Germline CDR1 and CDR2: MNHEY and SVGEGT. The CDR3 runs to 14 residues. Trimming stripped 2 bases from V and 8 bases from J, with 15 bases between. CDR3: CASSYGQSIYGYTF. DNA of the CDR3: TGTGCCAGCAGTTACGGACAGTCGATCTACGGCTACACCTTC.

The chain recombines TRBV7-8 with TRBJ1-4; no clear D. The length of the CDR3 is 13 residues. V dropped 1 base and J dropped 10 bases, with 10 bases sitting between them. Germline lookup yields CDR1 SGHVS and CDR2 FQNEAQ. The CDR3 is CASSLVDPGKLFF. The DNA for the CDR3 is TGTGCCAGCAGCTTAGTTGACCCTGGAAAACTGTTTTTT.

The V gene is TRBV6-2 or TRBV6-3, the J gene TRBJ2-7; D tentatively fits TRBD1 or TRBD2 (5 bases each). The CDR3 is 13 residues long. Germline-derived CDR1 and CDR2 are MNHEY and SVGEGT. The CDR3 coding sequence is TGTGTCAGTCGTCAGAGTGGGGGCTACGAGCAGTACTTC. Translating it yields CVSRQSGGYEQYF.

This chain joins TRBV9 and TRBJ1-1; 7 nucleotides line up with TRBD1. The V gene's germline CDR1 is SGDLS and CDR2 YYNGEE. Germline trimming cut 0 bases from V and 5 bases from J; bases unmatched to any gene: 7. This CDR3 comprises 15 residues. The CDR3 nucleotides are TGTGCCAGCAGCGTAGTCCCAACAGGGGATACTGAAGCTTTCTTT. Translated, it gives CASSVVPTGDTEAFF. Together with reference TRBV9 and TRBJ1-1, the CDR3 gives the full variable domain: DSGVTQTPKHLITATGQRVTLRCSPRSGDLSVYWYQQSLDQGLQFLIQYYNGEERAKGNILERFSAQQFPDLHSELNLSSLELGDSALYFCASSVVPTGDTEAFFGQGTRLTVV.

V usage is TRBV7-2 and J usage is TRBJ2-5, with no clear D. This CDR3 has 12 residues. CDR1 and CDR2 from the germline V gene are SGHTA and FQGNSA. The germline V and J ends were trimmed by 4 bases and 9 bases, with 12 bases remaining between them. The CDR3 DNA is TGTGCCAGCAGCTCTCGTTTGGGTCCCCAGTACTTC. Translating gives CASSSRLGPQYF.

The V and J genes are TRBV20-1 and TRBJ1-2, with TRBD1 matching over 10 bases. Per the germline V gene, CDR1 is DFQATT and CDR2 is SNEGSKA (reference sequence). The CDR3 has 13 residues. The CDR3 DNA is TGCAGGTTGGGACAGGGGATTGGTCATGGCTACACCTTC. Translated: CRLGQGIGHGYTF.

The chain's CDR3 is CASPDRGQSYEQYF. In nucleotides, the CDR3 is TGCGCCAGCCCCGACAGGGGGCAATCCTACGAGCAGTACTTC. The gene calls are TRBV10-1 and TRBJ2-7; 10 positions match TRBD1. Germline V gives CDR1 WNHNN, CDR2 SYGVQD (reference sequence). V lost 8 bases to trimming and J lost 1 base; unmatched junction nucleotides: 5. The CDR3 has 14 amino acids.

V usage is TRBV19 and J usage is TRBJ1-5; the match to TRBD1 covers 8 bases. The trim removed 7 bases at V and 4 bases at J, leaving 3 bases unmatched. CDR3 size: 13 residues. The germline CDR1 and CDR2 sequences are LNHDA and SQIVND (reference sequence). The CDR3 DNA reads as TGTGCCAGTAAAACAGGGGGAAATCAGCCCCAGCATTTT. This encodes CASKTGGNQPQHF.

The gene calls are TRBV20-1 and TRBJ2-1, with 10 bases that match TRBD2. The germline V gene has CDR1 DFQATT and CDR2 SNEGSKA (reference sequence). V was pared by 0 bases and J by 2 bases, with 4 bases of the junction left unmatched. The CDR3 has 16 residues. DNA for the CDR3: TGCAGTGCTAGAGAACTAGCGGGGAGAACCTACAATGAGCAGTTCTTC. Translating it yields CSARELAGRTYNEQFF.

The V and J genes are TRBV7-3 and TRBJ2-2, with a tentative D call TRBD1 (6 bases). CDR1 SGHTA and CDR2 FQGTGA come from the germline V gene. V was clipped by 5 bases and J by 6 bases, with 16 bases between them. This CDR3 has 15 residues. The CDR3 region has the DNA TGTGCCAGCAGCACCCTACAGGGTTATGCCGGGGAGCTGTTTTTT. This translates into CASSTLQGYAGELFF.

The J gene is TRBJ2-1, the V gene TRBV20-1; TRBD2 matches 10 bases. The V gene's germline CDR1 is DFQATT and CDR2 SNEGSKA (reference sequence). CDR3 length equals 16 residues. V dropped 3 bases and J dropped 9; count of bases not matched to a gene: 14. CDR3 nucleotides: TGCAGTGCTAGGGAGATCCCTAGCGGGAGATTCACTGAGCAGTTCTTC. This encodes CSAREIPSGRFTEQFF.

The J gene is TRBJ1-2, the V gene TRBV25-1; 10 nucleotides agree with TRBD1. CDR1 MGHDK and CDR2 SYGVNS come from the germline V gene. Trimming removed 3 bases from V and 7 bases from J; junction bases left unmatched: 8. The CDR3 totals 15 residues. The CDR3 sequence: CASSEPDDRGLGYTF. CDR3 bases: TGTGCCAGCAGTGAGCCTGATGACAGGGGGCTTGGCTACACCTTC.

The V gene is TRBV5-6, the J gene TRBJ1-2; possible D gene TRBD1, 5 bases. Germline loops: CDR1 SGHDT, CDR2 YYEEEE. V was pared by 0 bases and J by 6 bases, with 9 bases between. The CDR3 contains 13 residues. DNA of the CDR3: TGTGCCAGCAGCTTGGGAGGGGTTGATGGCTACACCTTC. This gives the protein CASSLGGVDGYTF.

The rearrangement uses TRBV30 and TRBJ2-7, with 8 bases that match TRBD2. CDR3 size: 14 residues. Germline-derived CDR1 and CDR2 are GTSNPN and SVGIG (reference sequence). V gave up 0 bases and J gave up 4 bases; unmatched junction bases: 5. The CDR3 nucleotides read TGTGCCTGGAGTGTCTCAGCGGGAGTTTACGAGCAGTACTTC. Its translation: CAWSVSAGVYEQYF.

This chain connects TRBV18 to TRBJ1-1; D not resolved. Trimming shortened V by 4 bases and J by 1 base, and 10 bases separated the two germline ends. Germline-derived CDR1 and CDR2 are KGHSH and LQKENI. CDR3 size: 14 residues. CDR3 protein: CASSRVETNTEAFF. Written as DNA, the CDR3 is TGTGCCAGCTCACGGGTGGAGACGAACACTGAAGCTTTCTTT.

The chain employs TRBV5-1 and TRBJ1-3; weak D call: TRBD1 (6 bases). V gave up 4 bases and J gave up 0 bases, with 14 bases separating them. The CDR3 is 16 residues long. CDR1 SGHRS and CDR2 YFSETQ come from the germline V gene. DNA of the CDR3: TGCGCCAGCAGCACCCCGACAGGAACCTCTGGAAACACCATATATTTT. Translating gives CASSTPTGTSGNTIYF.